This T cell receptor beta chain comes out of a study of cytomegalovirus exposure and HLA in healthy donors. The PCR ran on 60 Vbeta and 13 Jbeta primers. The assay was immunoSEQ multiplex PCR, and TCRdb's table has in-frame clones only and misses some. The sample yields some 170,000 clones, roughly 80% seen once. The CDR3 contains 16 residues. CDR1 SGHTA and CDR2 FQGTGA come from the germline V gene. V was pared by 5 bases and J by 5 bases, with 5 bases of the junction left unmatched. The origin of this receptor is a girl between 10 and 17 years old in good health and CMV-seropositive. The chain has TRBV7-3 and TRBJ2-5; 16 bases fit TRBD2. The sequencing sample was made of PBMCs. CDR3 loop: CASSPGTSGGAETQYF. CDR3 nucleotide sequence: TGTGCCAGCAGCCCCGGGACTAGCGGGGGGGCTGAGACCCAGTACTTC.